A single sample is the source of the 13 T cell receptor beta chains below, sequenced in a study of blood T cells in healthy people across ages. A J-beta primer mix and a sample-barcoded 5' primer were used in a second PCR of roughly 7 to 12 cycles. TCRdb recomputed calls from the 5' RACE reads with MiXCR, one row per CDR3 protein. The data show hundreds of thousands of distinct CDR3 sequences, 40% to 50% seen once. The sequenced sample was blood. These receptors came from a man in his sixties in good health.

The chain employs TRBV30 and TRBJ2-1, with 7 bases aligning to TRBD1. Germline V gene sequence: CDR1 GTSNPN, CDR2 SVGIG (reference sequence). V lost 5 bases, J lost 5 bases, and 9 bases stayed unmatched. The CDR3 totals 14 residues. The CDR3 region is CAWYPNRGHNEQFF. As DNA, the CDR3 is TGTGCCTGGTACCCAAACAGGGGTCACAATGAGCAGTTCTTC.

The rearrangement uses TRBV4-3 and TRBJ2-1; 7 bases are shared with TRBD2. The germline V gene has CDR1 LGHNA and CDR2 YSLEER. This CDR3 contains 18 residues. V gave up 0 bases and J gave up 1 base; unmatched junction bases: 9. The CDR3 coding sequence is TGCGCCAGCAGCCAAGAGCAGCGGGGAGCAGGGTCCTACAATGAGCAGTTCTTC. This sequence encodes CASSQEQRGAGSYNEQFF.

The chain links TRBV14 to TRBJ2-1, with D perhaps TRBD1 or TRBD2 (6 bases each). The V end lost 0 bases, the J end lost 5 bases, and 11 bases lay between the germline ends. The CDR3 runs 15 residues. The germline V gene has CDR1 SGHDN and CDR2 FVKESK. DNA for the CDR3: TGTGCCAGCAGCCAAGACGGGGGCAAAAACAATGAGCAGTTCTTC. It is translated as CASSQDGGKNNEQFF.

This chain connects TRBV20-1 to TRBJ2-4; TRBD1 matches at 10 bases. The V gene end was trimmed by 7 bases and the J gene end by 8 bases; junction bases not matched to a gene: 11. Germline CDR1 is DFQATT and CDR2 is SNEGSKA (reference sequence). The CDR3 consists of 14 residues. The CDR3 region has the DNA TGCAGTGGGGGTGCCCAGGGACAGGGGTACATTCAGTACTTC. Translated, it gives CSGGAQGQGYIQYF.

This chain joins TRBV6-1 and TRBJ2-7; D is undetermined. CDR3 length: 14 amino acids. Trimming left V 2 bases short and J 3 bases short, with 11 bases between. Germline lookup yields CDR1 MNHNS and CDR2 SASEGT. The CDR3 spells CASSERAAYYEQYF. DNA for the CDR3: TGTGCCAGCAGTGAAAGGGCAGCTTACTACGAGCAGTACTTC.

The sample holds a few counts of this clonotype. The chain joins TRBV20-1 to TRBJ2-7; TRBD2 agrees at 10 bases. The germline CDR1 and CDR2 sequences are DFQATT and SNEGSKA (reference sequence). After removal of 6 bases from V and 4 bases from J, the junction contained 9 bases not matched to a gene. The CDR3 runs 14 residues. DNA for the CDR3: TGCAGTGCAAATCCGGGACTAGCGTCTTACGAGCAGTACTTC. Protein product: CSANPGLASYEQYF.

This clonotype was observed at least ten times. The rearrangement joins TRBV7-2 to TRBJ2-1; D unclear. The germline V gene encodes CDR1 SGHTA and CDR2 FQGNSA. CDR3 length equals 12 residues. Between the trimmed V and J ends, which lost 3 bases and 7 bases, there was a span of 7 bases. For the CDR3, the DNA is TGTGCCAGCAGCTTCGGTTTGAATGAGCAGTTCTTC. This translates into CASSFGLNEQFF.

This rearrangement joins TRBV5-6 to TRBJ2-7, with D possibly called TRBD1 or TRBD2 (5 bases each). The CDR3 is 15 residues long. The V end was cut by 4 bases, the J end by 4 bases, with 18 bases between. Germline V CDR1 and CDR2: SGHDT, YYEEEE. This CDR3 reads CASSPTGRRHYEQYF. CDR3 coding DNA: TGTGCCAGCAGCCCGACGGGGCGGCGCCATTACGAGCAGTACTTC.

The chain couples TRBV12-3 or TRBV12-4 to TRBJ1-1, with a tentative D call TRBD1 (5 bases). This CDR3 has 17 amino acids. Trimming removed 6 bases at V and 1 base at J, with 21 bases between. The CDR3: CASSFRGNRNQNTEAFF. The DNA for the CDR3 is TGTGCCAGCAGCTTTAGGGGAAATCGAAATCAGAACACTGAAGCTTTCTTT.

This clonotype was seen only a few times. The chain is built from TRBV7-2 and TRBJ2-3; D perhaps matches TRBD2 (6 bases). Germline V gene sequence: CDR1 SGHTA, CDR2 FQGNSA. This CDR3 is 16 amino acids long. Trimming cost V 1 base and J 0 bases, with 11 bases left between them. DNA of the CDR3: TGTGCCAGCAGCTTAGATCCGGGGGTTAGCACAGATACGCAGTATTTT. It translates to CASSLDPGVSTDTQYF.

The V call is TRBV25-1, the J call TRBJ1-2, with 10 bases fitting TRBD1. This CDR3 region has 15 residues. V was clipped by 4 bases and J by 5 bases; unmatched bases: 7. CDR1 is MGHDK, CDR2 SYGVNS, per germline. CDR3 protein: CASSGWGQGSYGYTF. DNA for the CDR3: TGTGCCAGCAGTGGCTGGGGACAGGGGAGTTATGGCTACACCTTC.

The chain combines TRBV20-1 with TRBJ2-2, with D uncertain. Germline CDR1 reads DFQATT; CDR2 reads SNEGSKA (reference sequence). The CDR3 extends over 15 amino acids. V was pared by 3 bases and J by 6 bases, with 17 bases between. Here the CDR3 reads CSARGPRAEAGELFF. DNA for the CDR3: TGCAGTGCTAGGGGCCCCCGCGCAGAGGCCGGGGAGCTGTTTTTT.

This clonotype has only a few counts. This rearrangement joins TRBV3-1 to TRBJ2-7; TRBD2 might be the D (5 bases). Germline-derived CDR1 and CDR2 are LGHDT and YNNKEL (reference sequence). The ends were cut back, 2 bases at V and 3 bases at J, with 11 bases in the middle. This CDR3 is 14 amino acids long. The CDR3 region is CASSQLGGFYEQYF. The CDR3 nucleotides read TGTGCCAGCAGCCAACTCGGAGGTTTCTACGAGCAGTACTTC.